This TCR beta chain is from a study of T-cell memory formation after mild COVID-19 (dated by TCRdb to 2020 to 2023). Study-level background: TCR sequence clusters from the two donors were largely donor specific. In a couple of donors, T-cell clones that expanded and contracted after mild COVID-19 were tracked by sequencing TCRalpha and TCRbeta repertoires over time. Two young, previously healthy adult volunteers, one female and one male, were included in the cohort. Overall study outcomes, separate from this receptor: The study included only a couple of mild cases, and larger cohorts that include severe cases with pre-infection samples were judged to be necessary. SARS-CoV-2 specificity of the second-wave clones peaking on day 37 was not confirmed. Contracting CD4+ clones were found mainly in CM and EM memory subsets, while CD8+ clones were enriched in EMRA. The detection of some responding clones in pre-infection memory suggests that pre-existing cross-reactive memory T cells joined the SARS-CoV-2 response. Clones that contracted from day 15 to 85 showed balanced CD4/CD8 phenotypes, whereas a second wave of clones that expanded from day 15 to 37 leaned towards CD4+.

Instrument used: Illumina NovaSeq 6000. Using 5'RACE with constant-segment primers, TCRalpha and TCRbeta cDNA libraries were constructed, with sample barcodes and unique molecular identifiers added in the process. RNA was extracted from every sample with Trizol reagent. Library amplification was performed in two PCR steps, and a second sample barcode and Illumina TruSeq adapters were introduced in the second step. Sequencing of the libraries was done on an Illumina NovaSeq, producing 2 x 150 bp paired-end reads. The original methods were these. Reads were demultiplexed and collapsed into UMI-guided consensus sequences with migec v1.2.7. With mixcr v2.1.11, UMI consensuses were aligned to TRA and TRB V and J templates and assembled into clonotypes. Expanded or contracted clonotypes were those called significant by both edgeR and NoisET, with noise models trained on biological replicates. For edgeR calls, the thresholds were a false discovery rate-adjusted p below 0.01 and a log2 fold-change of 1. As an exploratory analysis of dynamics, PCA with hierarchical clustering was applied to max-normalized trajectories of the 1000 most abundant clonotypes. The CD4 or CD8 phenotype of responding clones was assigned using the separately sequenced CD4+ and CD8+ repertoires. TCRdb handled the public reads itself, with Q25 trimming in fastp and clone calling in MiXCR, and kept productive beta chains. Each record represents a unique CDR3 protein, reported with the most common genes and DNA among its rows. What appears here as the V and J calls and clone size reflects TCRdb's work, not the paper's. This sample has approximately 300,000 distinct CDR3 sequences in its table, and approximately 19% of those were observed once. The ten largest clones capture approximately 21% of the sample.

The CDR3, cysteine through phenylalanine, is 15 amino acids long. This entry keeps only the CDR3 DNA: 45 bases, framed from base 1. CDR1 and CDR2 are drawn from the germline V gene: KGHDR, SFDVKD. Germline trimming amounts to 3 bases on V and 5 bases on J, with 6 as the count of junction bases outside the gene matches. Ficoll-Paque density gradient centrifugation was used to isolate PBMCs. This clonotype was seen many times. Its antigen specificity is not known. No much larger clone is present one base from it, and per-base qualities are unavailable. This clonotype was sampled from a man between 18 and 35 years old who had mild COVID-19 (a few samples of this study predate the infection). The sample titles of this study are shuffled in the database, so cell type and time point are left out; the donor was told from shared clones. Here the chain combines TRBV24-1 and TRBJ2-5; TRBD1 agrees with 9 junctional bases. What was sequenced was PBMCs or a T cell subset sorted from them (not recorded which). This receptor carries the CDR3 CATSDPTTGGETQYF. The base sequence is TGTGCCACCAGTGATCCCACGACAGGGGGGGAGACCCAGTACTTC.